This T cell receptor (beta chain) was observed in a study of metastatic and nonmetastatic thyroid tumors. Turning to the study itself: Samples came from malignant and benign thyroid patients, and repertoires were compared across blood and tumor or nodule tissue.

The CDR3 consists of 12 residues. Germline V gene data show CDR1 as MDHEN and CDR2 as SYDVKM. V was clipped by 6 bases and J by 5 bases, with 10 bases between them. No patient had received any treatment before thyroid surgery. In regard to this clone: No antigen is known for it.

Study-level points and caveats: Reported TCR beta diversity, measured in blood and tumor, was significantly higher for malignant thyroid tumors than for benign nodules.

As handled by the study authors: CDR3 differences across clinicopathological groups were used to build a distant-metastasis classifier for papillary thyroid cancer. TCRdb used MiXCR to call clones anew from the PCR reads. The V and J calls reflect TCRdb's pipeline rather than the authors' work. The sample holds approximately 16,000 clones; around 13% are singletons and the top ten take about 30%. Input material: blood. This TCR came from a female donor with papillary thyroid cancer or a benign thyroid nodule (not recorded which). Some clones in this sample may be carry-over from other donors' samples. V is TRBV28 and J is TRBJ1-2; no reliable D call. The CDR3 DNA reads TGTGCCAGCAGGGTTGGGTCGTATGGCTACACCTTC. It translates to CASRVGSYGYTF.